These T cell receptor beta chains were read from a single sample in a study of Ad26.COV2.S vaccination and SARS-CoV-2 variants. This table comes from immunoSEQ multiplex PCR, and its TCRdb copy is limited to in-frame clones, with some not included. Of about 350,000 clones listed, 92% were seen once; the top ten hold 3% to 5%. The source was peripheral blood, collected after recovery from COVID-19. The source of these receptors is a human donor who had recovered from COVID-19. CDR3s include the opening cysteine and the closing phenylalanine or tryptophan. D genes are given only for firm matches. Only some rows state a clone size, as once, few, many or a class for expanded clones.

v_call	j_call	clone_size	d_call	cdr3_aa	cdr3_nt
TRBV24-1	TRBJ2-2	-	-	CATSDLPSPAGELFF	TGTGCCACCAGTGATTTACCTAGTCCGGCCGGGGAGCTGTTTTTT
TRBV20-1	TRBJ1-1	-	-	CSARDQTEAFF	TGCAGTGCTAGAGATCAGACTGAAGCTTTCTTT
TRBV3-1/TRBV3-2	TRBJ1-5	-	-	CASSQVGSGSLHF	-
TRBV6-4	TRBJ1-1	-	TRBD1	CASSPQWLSSTGDGTEAFF	TGTGCCAGTAGCCCCCAGTGGTTATCTTCGACAGGGGACGGTACTGAAGCTTTCTTT
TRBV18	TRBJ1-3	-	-	CASSPERVGNTIYF	TGTGCCAGCTCACCCGAGCGGGTTGGAAACACCATATATTTT
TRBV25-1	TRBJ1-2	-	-	CASSLPGGWGYTF	TGTGCCAGCAGTCTCCCCGGCGGTTGGGGCTACACCTTC
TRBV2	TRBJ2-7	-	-	CASQGSTYEQYF	TGTGCCAGTCAGGGTTCCACCTACGAGCAGTACTTC
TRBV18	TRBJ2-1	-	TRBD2	CASSPPRGSGGAEEQFF	TGTGCCAGCTCACCCCCTCGAGGAAGCGGGGGGGCGGAAGAGCAGTTCTTC
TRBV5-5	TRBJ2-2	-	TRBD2	CASSPGLAGAGELFF	TGTGCCAGCAGCCCGGGACTAGCGGGGGCCGGGGAGCTGTTTTTT
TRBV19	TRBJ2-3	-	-	CASRPSGTDTQYF	TGTGCCAGTCGACCCTCCGGCACAGATACGCAGTATTTT
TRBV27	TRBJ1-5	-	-	CASSFFAGNQPQHF	TGTGCCAGCAGTTTCTTTGCGGGCAATCAGCCCCAGCATTTT
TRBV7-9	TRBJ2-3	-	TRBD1	CASSLSLDRGEDTQYF	TGTGCCAGCAGCTTGTCCTTGGACAGGGGGGAAGATACGCAGTATTTT
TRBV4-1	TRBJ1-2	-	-	CASSQAAGPTLGGYTF	TGCGCCAGCAGCCAGGCCGCGGGTCCGACCCTTGGTGGCTACACCTTC
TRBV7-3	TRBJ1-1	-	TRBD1	CASSATGGQNTEAFF	TGTGCCAGCAGCGCGACAGGGGGCCAGAACACTGAAGCTTTCTTT
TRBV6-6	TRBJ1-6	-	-	CASSLQGPLHF	TGTGCCAGCAGCTTACAGGGACCCCTCCACTTT
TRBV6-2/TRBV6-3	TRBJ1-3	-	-	CASRPGLRGTGNTIYF	TGTGCCAGCCGCCCCGGGCTGAGGGGCACTGGAAACACCATATATTTT
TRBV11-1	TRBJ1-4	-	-	CASSSPGTGGGEKLFF	TGTGCCAGCAGCTCACCAGGGACCGGAGGGGGGGAAAAACTGTTTTTT
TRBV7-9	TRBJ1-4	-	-	CASSSSVQGWIEKLFF	TGTGCCAGCAGCTCTAGCGTACAGGGTTGGATTGAAAAACTGTTTTTT
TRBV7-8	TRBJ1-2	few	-	CASSPFKVGYTF	TGTGCCAGCAGCCCGTTTAAGGTTGGCTACACCTTC
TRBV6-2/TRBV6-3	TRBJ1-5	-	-	CASSTQTVSNQPQHF	TGTGCCAGCAGCACTCAGACAGTTAGCAATCAGCCCCAGCATTTT
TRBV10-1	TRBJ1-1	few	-	CASSSEIMNTEAFF	TGCGCCAGCAGTTCGGAAATTATGAACACTGAAGCTTTCTTT
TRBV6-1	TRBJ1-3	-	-	CASSELKGNTIYF	TGTGCCAGCAGTGAATTAAAAGGAAACACCATATATTTT
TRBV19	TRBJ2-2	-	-	CASSTPGAATNTGELFF	TGTGCCAGTAGTACCCCGGGGGCGGCCACGAACACCGGGGAGCTGTTTTTT
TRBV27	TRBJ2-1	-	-	CASSFSADAPYNEQFF	TGTGCCAGCAGTTTCTCGGCAGACGCGCCCTACAATGAGCAGTTCTTC
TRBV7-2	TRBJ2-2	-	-	CASSASRGGGTGELFF	TGTGCCAGCAGCGCCTCAAGAGGAGGGGGCACCGGGGAGCTGTTTTTT
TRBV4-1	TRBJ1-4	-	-	CASSRYREGNEKLFF	TGCGCCAGCAGCCGTTACAGGGAAGGTAATGAAAAACTGTTTTTT
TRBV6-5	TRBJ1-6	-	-	CASKEGGYNSPLHF	TGTGCCAGCAAGGAGGGGGGGTATAATTCACCCCTCCACTTT
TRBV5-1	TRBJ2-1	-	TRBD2	CASSLDGLAGPNEQFF	TGCGCCAGCAGCTTGGATGGACTAGCGGGGCCCAATGAGCAGTTCTTC
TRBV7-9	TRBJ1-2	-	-	CASSYWRGSGDYGYTF	TGTGCCAGCAGCTATTGGAGGGGTTCGGGGGACTATGGCTACACCTTC
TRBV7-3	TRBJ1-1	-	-	CASSFLVDTEAFF	TGTGCCAGCAGCTTTTTGGTCGACACTGAAGCTTTCTTT
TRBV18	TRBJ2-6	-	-	CASSGNSGANVLTF	TGTGCCAGCTCAGGTAACTCTGGGGCCAACGTCCTGACTTTC
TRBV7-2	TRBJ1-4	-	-	CASSENVGFNEKLFF	TGTGCCAGCAGCGAAAACGTGGGGTTTAATGAAAAACTGTTTTTT
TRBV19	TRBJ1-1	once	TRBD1	CASSPLSGGVGTEAFF	TGTGCCAGTAGTCCTCTTTCAGGGGGCGTTGGGACTGAAGCTTTCTTT
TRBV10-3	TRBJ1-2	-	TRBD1	CAIRPTGYTANYGYTF	TGTGCCATCAGGCCGACAGGGTATACGGCTAACTATGGCTACACCTTC
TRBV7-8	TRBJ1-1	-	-	CASSWGKGYGTEAFF	TGTGCCAGCAGCTGGGGGAAGGGTTACGGCACTGAAGCTTTCTTT
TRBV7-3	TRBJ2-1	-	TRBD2	CASSLTGTSGGAYEQFF	TGTGCCAGCAGCTTAACCGGTACTAGCGGGGGGGCCTATGAGCAGTTCTTC
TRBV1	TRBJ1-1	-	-	CTSSSEGTGGPAEAFF	TGCACCAGCAGTTCCGAGGGGACAGGGGGCCCCGCTGAAGCTTTCTTT
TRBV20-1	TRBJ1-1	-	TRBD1	CSASRGGQGNTEAFF	TGCAGTGCTAGTCGGGGTGGACAGGGCAACACTGAAGCTTTCTTT
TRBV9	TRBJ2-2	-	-	CASSDPGSTGELFF	TGTGCCAGCAGCGACCCAGGGTCCACCGGGGAGCTGTTTTTT
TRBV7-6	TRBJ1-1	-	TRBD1	CASSPRTGGNTEAFF	TGTGCCAGCAGCCCCCGGACAGGGGGCAACACTGAAGCTTTCTTT
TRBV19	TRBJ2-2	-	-	CASSIPRTPPRELFF	TGTGCCAGTAGTATTCCCAGGACCCCACCCAGGGAGCTGTTTTTT
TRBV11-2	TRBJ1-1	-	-	CASRGSTWDTEAFF	TGTGCCAGCAGGGGCTCTACATGGGACACTGAAGCTTTCTTT
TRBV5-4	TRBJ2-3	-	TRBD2	CASSLTGAGGASDTQYF	TGTGCCAGCAGCTTGACGGGAGCGGGGGGGGCGTCAGATACGCAGTATTTT
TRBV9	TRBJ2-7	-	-	CASSVAIGQIYEQYF	TGTGCCAGCAGCGTAGCTATCGGGCAGATCTACGAGCAGTACTTC
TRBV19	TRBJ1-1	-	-	CASSSRDIFSLAEAFF	TGTGCCAGTAGCTCCCGGGACATTTTCAGTCTGGCTGAAGCTTTCTTT
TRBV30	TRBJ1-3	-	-	CAWSVISGETHSGNTIYF	TGTGCCTGGAGTGTTATTTCAGGGGAAACCCACTCTGGAAACACCATATATTTT
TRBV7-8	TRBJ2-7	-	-	CASSLGQYYEQYF	TGTGCCAGCAGCTTAGGGCAGTACTACGAGCAGTACTTC
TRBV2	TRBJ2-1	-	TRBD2	CASSEGASGGPNEQFF	TGTGCCAGCAGTGAAGGGGCTAGCGGGGGTCCCAATGAGCAGTTCTTC
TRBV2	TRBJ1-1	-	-	CASSGGVRGRDTEAFF	TGTGCCAGCAGTGGGGGGGTAAGGGGTCGGGACACTGAAGCTTTCTTT
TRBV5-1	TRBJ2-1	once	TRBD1	CASSSGDREVDEQFF	TGCGCCAGCAGCTCCGGGGACAGGGAGGTTGATGAGCAGTTCTTC
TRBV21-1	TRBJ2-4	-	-	CASSKGRVRSNIQYF	TGTGCCAGCAGCAAAGGGAGGGTCCGTTCTAACATTCAGTACTTC